This T cell receptor (beta chain) was sequenced in a study of blood T cell repertoires in COVID-19. For the study at large: Nucleic acid was either cDNA or gDNA, and it came from T cells, B-cell-depleted T cells, or PBMCs.

This clone was seen a single time. The assay was immunoSEQ multiplex PCR, and TCRdb's table has in-frame clones only and misses some. The sample lists some 200,000 clones, about 87% seen once, with under 3% in the top ten. The CDR3 loop spans 14 amino acids. Per germline, CDR1 SGDLS and CDR2 YYNGEE. V lost 0 bases to trimming and J lost 5 bases, with 11 bases between them. Recovered status applied to Cohort 3 donors who had two consecutive negative PCRs. It also applied to those with clearance or with symptom resolution. The sequencing input was PBMCs or T cells enriched from blood (not recorded which). The origin of this receptor is a woman in her twenties or thirties who had recovered from COVID-19. The rearrangement joins TRBV9 to TRBJ1-2, with D uncertain. The CDR3 loop reads CASSVDHSNYGYTF. The CDR3 nucleotides read TGTGCCAGCAGCGTAGATCACAGTAATTATGGCTACACCTTC.